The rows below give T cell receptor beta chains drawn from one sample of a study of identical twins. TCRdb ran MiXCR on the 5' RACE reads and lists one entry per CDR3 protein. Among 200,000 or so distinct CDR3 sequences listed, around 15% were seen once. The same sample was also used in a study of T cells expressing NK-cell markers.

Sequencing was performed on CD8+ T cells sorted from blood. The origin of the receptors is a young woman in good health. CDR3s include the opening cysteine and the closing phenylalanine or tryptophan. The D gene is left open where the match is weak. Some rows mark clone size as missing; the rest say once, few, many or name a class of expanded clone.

DNA: TGCGCCAGCAGCCAGGGAGCGGGAGGGCCGGGAGATACGCAGTATTTT; CDR3: CASSQGAGGPGDTQYF; V: TRBV4-3; D: TRBD2; size: many; J: TRBJ2-3
DNA: TGTGCCAGCAGTGACGGGACAGGGGGCGCAGATACGCAGTATTTT; CDR3: CASSDGTGGADTQYF; V: TRBV6-4; D: TRBD1; size: many; J: TRBJ2-3
DNA: TGCAGCTTGATTGGGCCGTACTATGGCTACACCTTC; CDR3: CSLIGPYYGYTF; V: TRBV20-1; D: -; size: -; J: TRBJ1-2
DNA: TGTGCCAGCAGCCACCGGGACAGGGCCAATGAGCAGTTCTTC; CDR3: CASSHRDRANEQFF; V: TRBV7-9; D: TRBD1; size: -; J: TRBJ2-1
DNA: TGCAGTGCCGGACAGGGCCCCTACGAGCAGTACTTC; CDR3: CSAGQGPYEQYF; V: TRBV20-1; D: TRBD1; size: few; J: TRBJ2-7
DNA: TGCGCCAGCAGCTTGTATGGTTCCACCGGGGAGCTGTTTTTT; CDR3: CASSLYGSTGELFF; V: TRBV5-1; D: -; size: many; J: TRBJ2-2
DNA: TGTGCCAGCAGCCACACTAGCGGCAGCACAGATACGCAGTATTTT; CDR3: CASSHTSGSTDTQYF; V: TRBV6-4; D: TRBD2; size: -; J: TRBJ2-3
DNA: TGTGCCAGCAGCGTATTTACAGGGGCTGAGGGCTACACCTTC; CDR3: CASSVFTGAEGYTF; V: TRBV9; D: TRBD1; size: -; J: TRBJ1-2
DNA: TGTGCCACCAGCAGCCCCGGGACATTGGGCGATGAGCAGTTCTTC; CDR3: CATSSPGTLGDEQFF; V: TRBV15; D: -; size: few; J: TRBJ2-1
DNA: TGTGCCAGTAGTATAGGCGGAGGGGATACGCAGTATTTT; CDR3: CASSIGGGDTQYF; V: TRBV19; D: -; size: -; J: TRBJ2-3
DNA: TGTGCCAGCCCAACACCGGGACTAGCGACATACAATGAGCAGTTCTTC; CDR3: CASPTPGLATYNEQFF; V: TRBV3-1; D: TRBD2; size: -; J: TRBJ2-1
DNA: TGCAGCGTTGAAAGTGTGGCGGATGGCTACACCTTC; CDR3: CSVESVADGYTF; V: TRBV29-1; D: -; size: few; J: TRBJ1-2
DNA: TGCGCCAGCAGCTTCGTACCGGGACGGCTACCTTCCCTCCACTTT; CDR3: CASSFVPGRLPSLHF; V: TRBV5-1; D: -; size: -; J: TRBJ1-6
DNA: TGTGCCAGCATTCCCGGGACAGGGTCCTACGAGCAGTACTTC; CDR3: CASIPGTGSYEQYF; V: TRBV25-1; D: TRBD1; size: -; J: TRBJ2-7
DNA: TGTGCCAGCAGCCCCTGGGACAGGGATTCGAATGAGCAGTTCTTC; CDR3: CASSPWDRDSNEQFF; V: TRBV11-2; D: TRBD1; size: few; J: TRBJ2-1
DNA: TGCAGTGCTAGAGGACTCTATTCTAGCGGGAGGACCTACGAGCAGTACTTC; CDR3: CSARGLYSSGRTYEQYF; V: TRBV20-1; D: TRBD2; size: -; J: TRBJ2-7
DNA: TGTGCCAGCAGCCAAGGTTACGGGATAAACACTGAAGCTTTCTTT; CDR3: CASSQGYGINTEAFF; V: TRBV27; D: -; size: few; J: TRBJ1-1
DNA: TGTGCCAGCAGCTTAGTCGGGACAATGATAGGCTACACCTTC; CDR3: CASSLVGTMIGYTF; V: TRBV7-9; D: -; size: few; J: TRBJ1-2
DNA: TGTGCCAGCAGCTTATACAGCGGGACTACCTACGAGCAGTACTTC; CDR3: CASSLYSGTTYEQYF; V: TRBV7-2; D: TRBD2; size: few; J: TRBJ2-7
DNA: TGTGCCAGCAGTTACTCACCGACAGGGAGCTCTTCTGACACTGAAGCTTTCTTT; CDR3: CASSYSPTGSSSDTEAFF; V: TRBV6-5; D: TRBD1; size: -; J: TRBJ1-1
DNA: TGTGCCAGCAGTTTTTCAGGGGTCCACGAGCAGTACTTC; CDR3: CASSFSGVHEQYF; V: TRBV6-5; D: -; size: -; J: TRBJ2-7
DNA: TGTGCCTCCCGAGGCATTGAGCAGTTCTTC; CDR3: CASRGIEQFF; V: TRBV19; D: -; size: -; J: TRBJ2-1
DNA: TGTGCCAGCAGTTTCAACAGGGGCTTTAGGCAGTACTTC; CDR3: CASSFNRGFRQYF; V: TRBV12-3/TRBV12-4; D: TRBD1; size: -; J: TRBJ2-7
DNA: TGCGCCAGCAGTGAGCTAGCGGGAGATGGAGATACGCAGTATTTT; CDR3: CASSELAGDGDTQYF; V: TRBV10-2; D: TRBD2; size: many; J: TRBJ2-3
DNA: TGTGCCAGCAGTTTAATCGGGGCAACGGGGGCCAACGTCCTGACTTTC; CDR3: CASSLIGATGANVLTF; V: TRBV27; D: -; size: -; J: TRBJ2-6
DNA: TGTGCCTGGAGTGTAGGGGGTGAAGCTTTCTTT; CDR3: CAWSVGGEAFF; V: TRBV30; D: -; size: -; J: TRBJ1-1
DNA: TGCGCCAGCAGCTCCTTAGCGGGGGTAAACAATGAGCAGTTCTTC; CDR3: CASSSLAGVNNEQFF; V: TRBV4-3; D: TRBD2; size: -; J: TRBJ2-1
DNA: TGTGCCAGCAGCTCCCAGACAGACTTCTATGGCTACACCTTC; CDR3: CASSSQTDFYGYTF; V: TRBV9; D: -; size: -; J: TRBJ1-2
DNA: TGCAGTGCTAACCCCGTTAGCGGGAGGCGCACAGATACGCAGTATTTT; CDR3: CSANPVSGRRTDTQYF; V: TRBV20-1; D: TRBD2; size: few; J: TRBJ2-3
DNA: TGTGCCAGCAGCGTGGGGACGGCTAGCACAGATACGCAGTATTTT; CDR3: CASSVGTASTDTQYF; V: TRBV9; D: -; size: -; J: TRBJ2-3
DNA: TGTGCCAGCATCGGGACTAGCGGGAGGCAGAGCTCCTACAATGAGCAGTTCTTC; CDR3: CASIGTSGRQSSYNEQFF; V: TRBV11-1; D: TRBD2; size: few; J: TRBJ2-1